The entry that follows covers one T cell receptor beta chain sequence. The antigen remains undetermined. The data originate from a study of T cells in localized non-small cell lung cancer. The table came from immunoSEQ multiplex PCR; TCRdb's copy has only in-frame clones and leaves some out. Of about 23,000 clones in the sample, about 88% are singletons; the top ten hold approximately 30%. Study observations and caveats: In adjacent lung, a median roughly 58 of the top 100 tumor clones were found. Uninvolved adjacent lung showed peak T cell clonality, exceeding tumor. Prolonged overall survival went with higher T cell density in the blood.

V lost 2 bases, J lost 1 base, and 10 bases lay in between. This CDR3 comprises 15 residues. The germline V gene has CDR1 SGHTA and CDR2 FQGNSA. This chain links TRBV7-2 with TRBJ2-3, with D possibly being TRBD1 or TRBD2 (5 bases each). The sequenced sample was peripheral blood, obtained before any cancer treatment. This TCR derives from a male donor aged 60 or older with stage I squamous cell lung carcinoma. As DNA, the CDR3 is TGTGCCAGCAGCTTACAAAGGGGACGCACAGATACGCAGTATTTT. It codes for CASSLQRGRTDTQYF.